This T cell receptor (beta chain) was captured by sequencing in a study of T cells in localized non-small cell lung cancer. Study-level findings and limits: Higher blood T cell density tracked longer overall survival. T cell clonality was highest in uninvolved adjacent lung, above tumor. Appearance in adjacent lung was seen for a median about 59 of the top 100 tumor clones.

The assay was immunoSEQ multiplex PCR, and TCRdb's table has in-frame clones only and misses some. The sample consists of 38,000 or so clones, roughly 90% of them appearing once. The CDR3 totals 14 residues. CDR1 KGHSH and CDR2 LQKENI come from the germline V gene. V dropped 6 bases and J dropped 1 base, with 9 bases sitting between them. Notes on this clone: Its antigen is unknown.

This chain joins TRBV18 and TRBJ2-2, with a possible D match to TRBD1 (6 bases). The clonotype comes from a male donor at least 60 years old with stage II lung adenocarcinoma. This sample comprised peripheral blood mononuclear cells, obtained before any cancer treatment. Written as DNA, the CDR3 is TGTGCCAGCTCCCCGGACAGGAACACCGGGGAGCTGTTTTTT. It yields the protein CASSPDRNTGELFF.